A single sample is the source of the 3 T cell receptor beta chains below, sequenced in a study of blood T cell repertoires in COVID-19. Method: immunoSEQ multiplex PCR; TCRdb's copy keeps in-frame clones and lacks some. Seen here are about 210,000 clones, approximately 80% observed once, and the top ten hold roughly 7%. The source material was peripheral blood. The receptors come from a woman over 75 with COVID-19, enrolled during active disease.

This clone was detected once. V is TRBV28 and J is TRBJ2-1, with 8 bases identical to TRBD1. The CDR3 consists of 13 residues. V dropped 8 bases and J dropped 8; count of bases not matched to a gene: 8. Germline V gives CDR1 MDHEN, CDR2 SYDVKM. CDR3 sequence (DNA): TGTGCCAGCTATGAACAGGGGGGCTATGAGCAGTTCTTC. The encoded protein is CASYEQGGYEQFF.

CDR3 protein: CASSLTSGVQETQYF. The CDR3 bases are TGTGCCAGCAGTCTGACTAGCGGGGTGCAAGAGACCCAGTACTTC. The chain uses TRBV6-5 and TRBJ2-5; 11 positions match TRBD2. V dropped 5 bases and J dropped 2; count of bases not matched to a gene: 4. This CDR3 spans 15 amino acids. Germline V lookup: CDR1 MNHEY, CDR2 SVGAGI.

For the CDR3, the DNA is TGTGCCAGCAGAAGACGACAGAGCTCCTACGAGCAGTACTTC. It encodes CASRRRQSSYEQYF. The chain is built from TRBV2 and TRBJ2-7; possibly TRBD1 for D (5 bases). Trimming took off 6 bases at V and 0 bases at J, with 12 bases between the two ends. Germline V CDR1 and CDR2: SNHLY, FYNNEI. This CDR3 region has 14 residues. Combining the CDR3 with reference TRBV2 and TRBJ2-7 gives the whole variable domain EPEVTQTPSHQVTQMGQEVILRCVPISNHLYFYWYRQILGQKVEFLVSFYNNEISEKSEIFDDQFSVERPDGSNFTLKIRSTKLEDSAMYFCASRRRQSSYEQYFGPGTRLTVT.